The clone carrying this T cell receptor (beta chain) was picked up a small number of times. Expressed TCRB transcripts were sequenced, since all the RNA that had been isolated was reverse transcribed. The assay was immunoSEQ multiplex PCR, and TCRdb's table has in-frame clones only and misses some. The sample lists about 250,000 clones, about 14% occurring once. This sample is part of a study of beta chain features in type 1 diabetes. This TCR was recovered from a woman aged 40 to 50 in good health. Input material: naive CD4+ T cells from blood.

CDR3: CASSPESTGGPAFF. The CDR3, as DNA: TGTGCCAGCAGTCCAGAATCAACAGGGGGCCCAGCTTTCTTT. The J gene is TRBJ1-1, the V gene TRBV6-4, with 9 nucleotides matching TRBD1. This CDR3 is built from 14 residues. V was pared by 5 bases and J by 10 bases, with 11 bases of the junction left unmatched. The germline CDR1 and CDR2 sequences are MRHNA and SNTAGT.